The rows below give T cell receptor beta chains drawn from one sample of a study of CD8 T cells in Susac syndrome. TCRdb independently ran MiXCR on the immunoSEQ multiplex PCR reads; one entry per CDR3 protein. The table has about 240,000 distinct CDR3 sequences, 90% to 96% seen once. Sequencing was carried out using CD4+ T cells from PBMCs. Source of these receptors: a human donor with Susac syndrome. The CDR3 runs from the conserved cysteine through the conserved F or W. A D gene is named only where the DNA matches it firmly. Clone size is not always given. Where it is, it says once, few, many or a class for expanded clones.

D: TRBD1
J: TRBJ1-1
V: TRBV27
size: -
CDR3: CASSRGLGAFF
DNA: TGTGCCAGCTCTAGGGGGCTGGGGGCTTTCTTT

D: -
J: TRBJ2-2
V: TRBV27
size: -
CDR3: CASSPWATGELFF
DNA: TGTGCCAGCAGTCCCTGGGCCACCGGGGAGCTGTTTTTT

D: TRBD2
J: TRBJ2-3
V: TRBV2
size: -
CDR3: CASRTSEDTQYF
DNA: TGTGCCAGCAGAACTAGCGAGGATACGCAGTATTTT

D: -
J: TRBJ2-3
V: TRBV20-1
size: -
CDR3: CSARDRIGLRDTQYF
DNA: TGCAGTGCTAGAGATCGGATTGGCCTAAGGGATACGCAGTATTTT

D: -
J: TRBJ2-7
V: TRBV30
size: -
CDR3: CAWTGISSYEQYF
DNA: TGTGCCTGGACAGGGATTAGCTCCTACGAGCAGTACTTC

D: TRBD1
J: TRBJ2-1
V: TRBV4-1
size: -
CDR3: CASSQSLPDRVKKVF
DNA: TGCGCCAGCAGCCAATCCCTTCCGGACAGGGTGAAGAAAGTCTTC

D: TRBD1
J: TRBJ2-1
V: TRBV5-1
size: -
CDR3: CASSSGTGVYNEQFF
DNA: TGCGCCAGCAGCTCCGGGACAGGGGTGTACAATGAGCAGTTCTTC

D: -
J: TRBJ2-7
V: TRBV12-3/TRBV12-4
size: -
CDR3: CASSLGGVSSYEQYF
DNA: TGTGCCAGCAGCCTGGGTGGAGTTAGCTCCTACGAGCAGTACTTC

D: -
J: TRBJ1-2
V: TRBV28
size: -
CDR3: CASSLGQGGYTF
DNA: TGTGCCAGCAGTCTAGGACAAGGTGGCTACACCTTC

D: -
J: TRBJ2-3
V: TRBV11-2
size: -
CDR3: CASHRRVGEAQYF
DNA: TGTGCCAGCCATCGGCGGGTGGGTGAGGCGCAGTATTTT

D: -
J: TRBJ1-2
V: TRBV7-3
size: -
CDR3: CASSSQKSGVRGYTF
DNA: TGTGCCAGCAGCTCCCAGAAATCAGGGGTTCGTGGCTACACCTTC

D: -
J: TRBJ1-2
V: TRBV30
size: -
CDR3: CAWSVSYGYTF
DNA: TGTGCCTGGAGTGTAAGCTACGGCTACACCTTC

D: -
J: TRBJ1-5
V: TRBV2
size: -
CDR3: CASSERSPQHF
DNA: TGTGCCAGCAGTGAACGGTCTCCCCAGCATTTT

D: TRBD1
J: TRBJ1-5
V: TRBV19
size: few
CDR3: CASRRDRDQPQHF
DNA: TGTGCCAGTAGACGGGACAGGGACCAGCCCCAGCATTTT

D: -
J: TRBJ2-1
V: TRBV3-1
size: -
CDR3: CASSHLGETLGNEQFF
DNA: TGTGCCAGCAGCCATTTGGGGGAGACCCTCGGCAATGAGCAGTTCTTC

D: -
J: TRBJ1-2
V: TRBV6-5
size: few
CDR3: CASSYSRGDYGYTF
DNA: TGTGCCAGCAGTTACTCTCGGGGAGACTATGGCTACACCTTC

D: -
J: TRBJ2-7
V: TRBV9
size: -
CDR3: CASSVGGGREQYF
DNA: TGTGCCAGCAGCGTAGGAGGAGGACGCGAGCAGTACTTC